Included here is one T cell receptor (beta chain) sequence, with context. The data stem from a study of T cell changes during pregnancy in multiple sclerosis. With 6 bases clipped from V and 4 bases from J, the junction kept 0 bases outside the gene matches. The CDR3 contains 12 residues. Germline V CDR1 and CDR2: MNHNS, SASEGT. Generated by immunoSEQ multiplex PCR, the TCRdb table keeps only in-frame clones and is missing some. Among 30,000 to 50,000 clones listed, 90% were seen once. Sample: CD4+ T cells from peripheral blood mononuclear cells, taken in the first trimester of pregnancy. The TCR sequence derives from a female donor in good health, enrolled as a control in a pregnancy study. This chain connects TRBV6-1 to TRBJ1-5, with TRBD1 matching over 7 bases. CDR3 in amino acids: CASRQGNQPQHF. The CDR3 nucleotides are TGTGCCAGCAGACAGGGGAATCAGCCCCAGCATTTT.